Presented here are 19 T cell receptor beta chains from one specimen sequenced in a study of cytomegalovirus exposure and HLA in healthy donors (dated by TCRdb to the late 2010s). The protocol used for the library was the immunoSEQ multiplex PCR assay. For the multiplex PCR, a mixture combining 60 forward primers for TCR Vbeta segments and 13 reverse primers for TCR Jbeta segments was used. TCRdb obtained this table from immuneACCESS and retained in-frame rearrangements with V and J assigned. These tables miss some clones; where compared with another copy, unresolved V genes account for less than half of the shortfall, and the remainder is unexplained. The sample table lists 130,000 to 150,000 clones, roughly 80% of them with a count of one. Of the sample, roughly 6.7% falls within the top ten clones. What was sequenced was PBMCs. These receptors were obtained from a woman in her forties in good health and CMV-seropositive.

This clone occurred a few times. J is TRBJ1-5 and V is TRBV7-9; possibly TRBD1 for D (6 bases). The CDR3 has 15 residues. The V and J ends lost 5 bases and 4 bases respectively, with 15 bases between them. Germline CDR1 and CDR2: SEHNR and FQNEAQ (reference sequence). CDR3 sequence (DNA): TGTGCCAGCAGCCCCCCGGGGGGCATGAATCAGCCCCAGCATTTT. The encoded protein is CASSPPGGMNQPQHF.

The CDR3 sequence: CASKEDFDTEAFF. The CDR3 nucleotides read TGTGCCAGTAAAGAGGACTTCGACACTGAAGCTTTCTTT. The chain carries TRBV6-6 and TRBJ1-1, with D hard to call. CDR1 and CDR2 (germline): MNHNY, SVGAGI (reference sequence). The V and J ends lost 9 bases and 3 bases respectively, with 14 bases between them. This CDR3 region has 13 residues.

The chain links TRBV12-5 to TRBJ1-2, with D possibly being TRBD1 (6 bases). This CDR3 comprises 14 residues. CDR1 and CDR2 (germline): LGHNT, FRNRAP. The ends were cut back, 4 bases at V and 9 bases at J, with 18 bases in the middle. CDR3 nucleotides: TGTGCTAGTGGTTGGGTGCGGGGGGGGGCGCGCTACACCTTC. Protein: CASGWVRGGARYTF. Full variable domain (missing parts from reference TRBV12-5 and TRBJ1-2): DARVTQTPRHKVTEMGQEVTMRCQPILGHNTVFWYRQTMMQGLELLAYFRNRAPLDDSGMPKDRFSAEMPDATLATLKIQPSEPRDSAVYFCASGWVRGGARYTFGSGTRLTVV.

J is TRBJ2-1 and V is TRBV19; no clear D gene. Germline assignment: CDR1 LNHDA and CDR2 SQIVND (reference sequence). This CDR3 contains 12 residues. The V end lost 5 bases, the J end lost 2 bases, and 4 bases lay between the germline ends. The CDR3 spells CASSGPYNEQFF. Here the CDR3 DNA reads TGTGCCAGTAGTGGGCCCTACAATGAGCAGTTCTTC.

This clone was counted between two and nine times. V usage is TRBV5-4 and J usage is TRBJ1-2; D may be TRBD1 (6 bases). The V gene's germline CDR1 is SGHNT and CDR2 YYREEE (reference sequence). The V end was cut by 3 bases, the J end by 7 bases, with 25 bases between. The CDR3 runs 17 residues. The chain's CDR3 is CASSSPGVWNTMAGYTF. CDR3 nucleotides: TGTGCCAGCAGCTCACCAGGGGTTTGGAATACTATGGCTGGCTACACCTTC.

This clone appeared a single time. The chain joins TRBV18 to TRBJ2-7; 10 nucleotides align to TRBD2. Germline V lookup: CDR1 KGHSH, CDR2 LQKENI. The CDR3 is 15 amino acids. V shed 0 bases, J shed 5 bases, and the junction held 4 bases outside the gene matches. CDR3 nucleotide sequence: TGTGCCAGCTCACCACCTAGCGGGGGGATCCACGAGCAGTACTTC. It is translated as CASSPPSGGIHEQYF. The whole variable domain, remainder taken from reference TRBV18 and TRBJ2-7, is NAGVMQNPRHLVRRRGQEARLRCSPMKGHSHVYWYRQLPEEGLKFMVYLQKENIIDESGMPKERFSAEFPKEGPSILRIQQVVRGDSAAYFCASSPPSGGIHEQYFGPGTRLTVT.

The chain joins TRBV2 to TRBJ1-5; D is unresolved. Trimming shortened V by 3 bases and J by 2 bases, and 5 bases separated the two germline ends. CDR3 length: 13 amino acids. From germline, CDR1 is SNHLY and CDR2 FYNNEI. CDR3 sequence reads: CASSDSGNQPQHF. The CDR3 DNA sequence: TGTGCCAGCAGTGATTCAGGCAATCAGCCCCAGCATTTT.

The chain employs TRBV9 and TRBJ2-1, with 14 bases aligning to TRBD2. Germline V CDR1 and CDR2: SGDLS, YYNGEE. V gave up 3 bases and J gave up 0 bases; unmatched junction bases: 14. CDR3 length: 21 residues. CDR3 residues: CASSALTPGLAGESSYNEQFF. The CDR3 DNA reads as TGTGCCAGCAGCGCTCTCACCCCGGGACTAGCGGGGGAGAGCTCCTACAATGAGCAGTTCTTC.

Of note for this clone: The same CDR3 arises from other DNA sequences in this sample as well. The chain carries TRBV5-6 and TRBJ2-2, with D tentatively TRBD1 (5 bases). Trimming left V 4 bases short and J 6 bases short, with 13 bases between. This CDR3 spans 14 amino acids. The germline V gene has CDR1 SGHDT and CDR2 YYEEEE. CDR3 nucleotide sequence: TGTGCCAGCAGCCGACAGAAGAGCGCCGGGGAGCTGTTTTTT. Translating it yields CASSRQKSAGELFF.

The chain recombines TRBV7-2 with TRBJ1-2, with D tentatively TRBD1 (5 bases). This CDR3 is 14 amino acids long. CDR1 is SGHTA, CDR2 FQGNSA, per germline. V was pared by 5 bases and J by 5 bases, with 15 bases between. CDR3 protein: CASSNSQGIYGYTF. The CDR3 DNA follows: TGTGCCAGCAGCAATAGCCAGGGAATATATGGCTACACCTTC.

The chain joins TRBV6-1 to TRBJ1-5, with D unclear. The CDR3 covers 13 residues. Germline CDR1 and CDR2: MNHNS and SASEGT. DNA for the CDR3: TGTGTTCAGTATGAGGGAAGGAATCAGCCCCAGCATTTT. Its protein is CVQYEGRNQPQHF.

V and J are TRBV6-1 and TRBJ1-5; the match to TRBD1 covers 7 bases. Germline lookup yields CDR1 MNHNS and CDR2 SASEGT. V lost 5 bases and J lost 1; bases outside the gene matches: 5. This CDR3 is built from 15 residues. The CDR3: CASSSQGPSNQPQHF. The CDR3 DNA reads TGTGCCAGCAGTTCACAGGGGCCCAGCAATCAGCCCCAGCATTTT.

With regard to this clone: The junction differs from germline at one of its ends, possibly a read error. This chain joins TRBV6-1 and TRBJ1-6; a possible D gene is TRBD1 (6 bases). The CDR3 has 16 residues. CDR1 is MNHNS and CDR2 is SASEGT in the germline V gene. The CDR3 spells CASSEQDSSYNSPPHF. In DNA, the CDR3 is TGTGCCAGCAGTGAGCAGGACAGCTCCTATAATTCACCCCCCCACTTT.

The chain carries TRBV2 and TRBJ2-7, with 9 bases aligning to TRBD1. Germline V gene data show CDR1 as SNHLY and CDR2 as FYNNEI. J gave up 0 bases and V 11 bases, and 5 bases lay outside the gene matches. This CDR3 comprises 13 residues. The CDR3 sequence: CAFRDRVSYEQYF. CDR3 nucleotide sequence: TGTGCCTTCCGGGACAGGGTCTCCTACGAGCAGTACTTC.

The chain joins TRBV2 to TRBJ2-1; 10 bases are a match to TRBD2. V lost 4 bases, J lost 6 bases, and 9 bases stayed unmatched. The germline V gene encodes CDR1 SNHLY and CDR2 FYNNEI. This CDR3 is 16 amino acids long. CDR3 loop: CASSAGSGGGVNEQFF. The CDR3 nucleotides read TGTGCCAGCAGTGCTGGGAGCGGGGGGGGTGTCAATGAGCAGTTCTTC.

The gene calls are TRBV6-6 and TRBJ1-2, with D perhaps matching TRBD1 (5 bases). V was trimmed by 0 bases and J by 4 bases, leaving 12 bases between them. The CDR3 runs to 15 residues. CDR1 MNHNY and CDR2 SVGAGI come from the germline V gene (reference sequence). The CDR3 protein is CASSYSGEGTYGYTF. As DNA, the CDR3 is TGTGCCAGCAGTTACTCAGGGGAGGGGACCTATGGCTACACCTTC.

The chain combines TRBV7-2 with TRBJ2-1; 9 bases match TRBD2. Germline loops: CDR1 SGHTA, CDR2 FQGNSA. CDR3 size: 15 residues. Germline trimming cut 1 base from V and 12 bases from J; bases unmatched to any gene: 10. CDR3 amino acids: CASSLDVAGASTQFF. CDR3 nucleotide sequence: TGTGCCAGCAGCTTAGACGTAGCGGGGGCCTCGACGCAGTTCTTC.

The chain recombines TRBV27 with TRBJ2-5, with 8 bases that match TRBD2. J gave up 5 bases and V 4 bases, and 12 bases lay outside the gene matches. CDR1 MNHEY and CDR2 SMNVEV come from the germline V gene (reference sequence). CDR3 size: 16 residues. The CDR3 loop is CASSSRGRGAEETQYF. CDR3 bases: TGTGCCAGCAGTTCCCGGGGGCGGGGGGCAGAGGAGACCCAGTACTTC.

V is TRBV6-5 and J is TRBJ1-1; 9 bases line up with TRBD1. Germline lookup yields CDR1 MNHEY and CDR2 SVGAGI. The CDR3 length is 15 residues. Trimming removed 7 bases from V and 4 bases from J; junction bases left unmatched: 10. CDR3 coding DNA: TGTGCCAGCACCTTGAAAACAGGGGGCGTCACTGAAGCTTTCTTT. Protein sequence: CASTLKTGGVTEAFF.